This TCR beta chain was observed in a study of cytotoxic CD8 clonotypes in ibrutinib-treated CLL. Broader study findings: Sustained-remission and progressing patients diverged in sampling times. Baseline clonality exceeded age-matched healthy donors and tracked circulating CD8+ T-cell counts. Clonality was elevated at ibrutinib response and had returned toward baseline at progression.

Investigators sought sequencing depths of between 1 in 200,000 and 1 in 1 million T cells. Using immunoSEQ multiplex PCR, the repertoire was profiled, and TCRdb retains in-frame clones only, with some absent. In the table there are more than 50,000 clones, 57% of which are singletons. This clone has a single count. Its target is unknown. The V gene's germline CDR1 is MNHEY and CDR2 SVGAGI. Trimming cost V 6 bases and J 6 bases, with 12 bases left between them. The CDR3 has 13 amino acids. Sequences were derived from PBMCs, sampled after 12 months of ibrutinib treatment. The V and J genes are TRBV6-5 and TRBJ2-1, with D unclear. This TCR was sampled from a human donor with chronic lymphocytic leukemia. The CDR3 spells CASRLVPPNEQFF. The CDR3 DNA sequence: TGTGCCAGCAGGCTAGTCCCTCCCAATGAGCAGTTCTTC.